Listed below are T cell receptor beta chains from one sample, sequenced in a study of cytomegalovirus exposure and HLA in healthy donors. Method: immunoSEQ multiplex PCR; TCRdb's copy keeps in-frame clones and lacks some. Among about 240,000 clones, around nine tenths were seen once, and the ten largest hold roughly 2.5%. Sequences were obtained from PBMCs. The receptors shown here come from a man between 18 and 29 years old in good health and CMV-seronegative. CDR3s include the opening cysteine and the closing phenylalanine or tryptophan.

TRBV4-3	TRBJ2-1	CASSQWSGGSNEQFF
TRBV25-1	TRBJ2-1	CASSEPGGWNEQFF
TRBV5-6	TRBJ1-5	CASSPWTGRGNQPQHF
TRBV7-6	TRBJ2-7	CASSLEGQLNYEQYF
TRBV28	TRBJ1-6	CASDRGWNSPLHF
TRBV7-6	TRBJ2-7	CASSFTYRDTAYEQYF
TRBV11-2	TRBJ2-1	CASSRREGLYNEQFF
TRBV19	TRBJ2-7	CASSNRGEQYF
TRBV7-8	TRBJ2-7	CASSVWTGGYEQYF
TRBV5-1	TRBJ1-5	CASSSGTGNQPQHF
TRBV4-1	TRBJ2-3	CASSQWWPRGARTDTQYF
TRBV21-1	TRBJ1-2	CARPIGYTF
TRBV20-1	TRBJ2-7	CSANPQYEQYF
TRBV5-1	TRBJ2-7	CASSLLPTVTYEQYF
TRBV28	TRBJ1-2	CASRPPGQGNYGYTF
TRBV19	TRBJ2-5	CASSSRSTSHETQYF